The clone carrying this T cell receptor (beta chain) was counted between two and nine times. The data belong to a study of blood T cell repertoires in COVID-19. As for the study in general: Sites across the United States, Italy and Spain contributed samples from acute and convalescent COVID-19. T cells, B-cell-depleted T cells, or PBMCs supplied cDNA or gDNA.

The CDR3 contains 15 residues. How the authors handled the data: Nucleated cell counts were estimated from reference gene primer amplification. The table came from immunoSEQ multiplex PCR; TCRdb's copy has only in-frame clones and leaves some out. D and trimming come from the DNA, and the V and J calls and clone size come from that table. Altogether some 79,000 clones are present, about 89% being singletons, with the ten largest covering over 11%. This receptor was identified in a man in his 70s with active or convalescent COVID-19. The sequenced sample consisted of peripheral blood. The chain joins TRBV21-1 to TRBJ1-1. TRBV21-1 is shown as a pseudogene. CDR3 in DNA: TGTGCCAGCAGCAAAGTGACCCTGGGGGGGAATGAAGCTTTCTTT. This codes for CASSKVTLGGNEAFF.